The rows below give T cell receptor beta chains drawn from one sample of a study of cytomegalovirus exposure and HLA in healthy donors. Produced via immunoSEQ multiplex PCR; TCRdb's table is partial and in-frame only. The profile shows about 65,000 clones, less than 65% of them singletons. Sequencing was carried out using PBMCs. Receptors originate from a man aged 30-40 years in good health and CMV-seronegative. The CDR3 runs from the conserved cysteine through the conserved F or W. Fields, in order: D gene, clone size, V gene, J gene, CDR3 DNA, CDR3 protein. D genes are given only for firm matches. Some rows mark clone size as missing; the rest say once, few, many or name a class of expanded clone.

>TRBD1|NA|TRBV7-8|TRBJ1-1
TGTGCCAGCAGCTTAGGGGACAGCTCGAACACTGAAGCTTTCTTT
CASSLGDSSNTEAFF
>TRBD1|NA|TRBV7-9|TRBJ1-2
TGTGCCAGCAGCTCACAGGGGGCGCGAGACTATGGCTACACCTTC
CASSSQGARDYGYTF
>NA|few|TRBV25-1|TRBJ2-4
TGTGCCAGCAGTGAGGGGAGTCCCAAAAACATTCAGTACTTC
CASSEGSPKNIQYF
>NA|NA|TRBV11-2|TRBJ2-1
TGTGCCAGCAGCTTAGATCGGGGCTCCTACAATGAGCAGTTCTTC
CASSLDRGSYNEQFF
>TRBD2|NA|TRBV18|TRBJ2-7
TGTGCCAGCTCACCAGGGGCTAGCGGAACCTACGAGCAGTACTTC
CASSPGASGTYEQYF
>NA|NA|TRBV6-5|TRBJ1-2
TGTGCCAGCAGTTATTCTCGGACAGCTTCTGACTATGGCTACACCTTC
CASSYSRTASDYGYTF
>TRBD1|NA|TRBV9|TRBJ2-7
TGTGCCAGCAGCGTAGAGACAGGGGAAGGCTACGAGCAGTACTTC
CASSVETGEGYEQYF
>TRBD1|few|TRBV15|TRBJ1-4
TGTGCCACCAGCTATCGGACAGGCGGAAATGAAAAACTGTTTTTT
CATSYRTGGNEKLFF
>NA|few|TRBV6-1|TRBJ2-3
TGTGCCAGCAGAGCGGCCACAGATACGCAGTATTTT
CASRAATDTQYF
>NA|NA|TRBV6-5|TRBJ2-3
TGTGCCAGCAGTTACGGGGCTAGCGAGTCAGATACGCAGTATTTT
CASSYGASESDTQYF